The rows below give T cell receptor beta chains drawn from one sample of a study of human T cells and chemical hapten exposure. Each CDR3 protein is one row after TCRdb ran MiXCR on the RACE reads. The repertoire holds some 350,000 distinct CDR3 sequences, just under 6.5% seen once, with over 5.5% in the top ten. The specimen was whole blood, collected in connection with sensitization to the hapten diphenylcyclopropenone (DPC). These receptors were taken from a woman under 30 with alopecia areata. Some clones in this sample may be carry-over from other donors' samples. Each CDR3 is given with its conserved first and last residue. D genes are given only for firm matches. Not every row has a clone size; where given, it reads once, few, many or a size class.

clone_size j_call d_call v_call cdr3_nt cdr3_aa
few TRBJ1-2 TRBD1 TRBV7-8 TGTGCCAGCAGCTTAATGGGACAGGGGATCTATGGCTACACCTTC CASSLMGQGIYGYTF
few TRBJ2-6 . TRBV15 TGTGCCACCAGCAGAGTGGGGGAGGCCAACGTCCTGACTTTC CATSRVGEANVLTF
. TRBJ2-5 . TRBV24-1 TGTGCCACCAGTGCGGGCGGGGGCGAGAGGGCGACCCAGTACTTC CATSAGGGERATQYF
many TRBJ2-3 . TRBV5-1 TGCGCCAGCAGCTTAGGGGCAGCATATAGCACAGATACGCAGTATTTT CASSLGAAYSTDTQYF
. TRBJ2-7 . TRBV28 TGTGCCAGCAGTTTGGAGCCCGAGAGGGAGCAGTACTTC CASSLEPEREQYF
. TRBJ2-7 TRBD2 TRBV20-1 TGCAGTGTCAAGCGGGGGACCCCCCACGAGCAGTACTTC CSVKRGTPHEQYF
few TRBJ2-6 . TRBV28 TGTGCCAGCAGTTCCTCTCGGGACACCGGGGCCAACGTCCTGACTTTC CASSSSRDTGANVLTF
many TRBJ2-1 TRBD1 TRBV7-3 TGTGCCAGCAGCAGTTCAGGGGGCAACTACAATGAGCAGTTCTTC CASSSSGGNYNEQFF
few TRBJ1-1 . TRBV12-5 TGTGCTAGTGGTTTGACAGCTATGAACACTGAAGCTTTCTTT CASGLTAMNTEAFF
few TRBJ2-7 TRBD2 TRBV4-2 TGTGCCAGCAGCCAAGATTCGGTAGCGGGGGGGCTTTTCCTCAACGAGCAGTACTTC CASSQDSVAGGLFLNEQYF
many TRBJ2-4 TRBD1 TRBV4-3 TGCGCCAGCAGCGGGAGACAGGGGTCGAACATTCAGTACTTC CASSGRQGSNIQYF
few TRBJ1-1 . TRBV7-9 TGTGCCACCCAACCTAAGGCGACTGAAGCTTTCTTT CATQPKATEAFF
. TRBJ1-1 TRBD1 TRBV27 TGTGCCAGCAGAGGACAGGGCCCGAACACTGAAGCTTTCTTT CASRGQGPNTEAFF
. TRBJ2-1 TRBD2 TRBV3-1 TGTGCCAGCAGCCAAGCTGGCGGGGGGGCGGACAATGAGCAGTTCTTC CASSQAGGGADNEQFF
many TRBJ2-1 . TRBV14 TGTGCCAGCAGCCAAGTAACTAGTGGGTATGAGCAGTTCTTC CASSQVTSGYEQFF
few TRBJ1-2 . TRBV11-2 TGTGCCAGCACCCCTCTAGCAGCCAACTATGGCTACACCTTC CASTPLAANYGYTF
. TRBJ2-2 . TRBV9 TGTGCCAGCAGCGGTGGACAGCCTGGCGCGAACACCGGGGAGCTGTTTTTT CASSGGQPGANTGELFF
many TRBJ1-6 TRBD1 TRBV6-5 TGTGCCAGCAGTTACGGACAGGGAAAGGATTCACCCCTCCACTTT CASSYGQGKDSPLHF
few TRBJ2-5 . TRBV11-1 TGTGCCAGCAGCTTAGGACAAGTCGAGAAGACCCAGTACTTC CASSLGQVEKTQYF
few TRBJ2-3 . TRBV28 TGTGCCAGCAGTTTAGACATTAGTAGCACAGATACGCAGTATTTT CASSLDISSTDTQYF
many TRBJ2-3 TRBD2 TRBV7-6 TGTGCCAGCCGCCGACTAGCGGGGGACGACACAGATACGCAGTATTTT CASRRLAGDDTDTQYF
few TRBJ1-4 . TRBV7-9 TGTGCCAGCAGCTTACTGGGACCTACAGGGATCAATGAAAAACTGTTTTTT CASSLLGPTGINEKLFF
many TRBJ1-2 . TRBV6-2/TRBV6-3 TGTGCCAGCAGTTACTCTTACTATGGCTACACCTTC CASSYSYYGYTF
many TRBJ1-4 . TRBV12-3/TRBV12-4 TGTGCCAGCAGTCCGGACGGTCCTAATGAAAAACTGTTTTTT CASSPDGPNEKLFF